This TCR beta chain was recorded in a study of shared clonotypes between healthy human individuals. The trim removed 6 bases at V and 1 base at J, leaving 5 bases unmatched. Germline lookup yields CDR1 MDHEN and CDR2 SYDVKM. The CDR3 contains 14 residues. Naive CD8 cells comprised CD45RO-negative, CCR7-positively selected cells, excluding terminally differentiated effector memory CD45RA+ cells. Findings and caveats of the study: Generally, estimated richness proved larger in naive subsets than it did in memory subsets. Researchers sampled blood only, noting tissue repertoires likely differ. Among a handful of donors, around 5% of naive CD4 clonotypes were found in common.

Notes on this clone: What it binds is unknown.

Assay: immunoSEQ multiplex PCR; the TCRdb copy retains only in-frame clones and omits some. The table has around 1.9 million clones, just under 95% seen once. The sequenced material came from naive CD8+ T cells from PBMCs. This chain links TRBV28 with TRBJ2-7; TRBD2 agrees at 8 bases. This clonotype originated in a man younger than 35 in good health. Some clones in this sample may be carry-over from other donors' samples. The CDR3: CASSHGTSSYEQYF. The CDR3 nucleotides are TGTGCCAGCAGCCACGGGACTAGTTCCTACGAGCAGTACTTC.